This TCR beta chain was captured by sequencing in a study of cytomegalovirus exposure and HLA in healthy donors. In the study overall: Early released data had around 89 million unique TCRs, all coming from HLA-typed donors.

Points from the study as a whole: 164 TCR beta chains were listed as cytomegalovirus-associated.

Primers for the PCR totalled 60 Vbeta and 13 Jbeta. Assay: immunoSEQ multiplex PCR; the TCRdb copy retains only in-frame clones and omits some. The top ten hold less than 15% of the sample, which has almost 70,000 clones, under 80% seen once. V gave up 1 base and J gave up 6 bases; unmatched junction bases: 7. In germline, CDR1 is SGHTA, CDR2 FQGNSA. This CDR3 is 15 amino acids long. As concerns this clone: Its target is not known.

The genes are TRBV7-2 and TRBJ2-3; 7 bases map to TRBD2. The clonotype comes from a male donor in good health and CMV-seropositive. The source material was PBMCs. CDR3 sequence reads: CASSLVPAGWDTQYF. CDR3 DNA: TGTGCCAGCAGCTTAGTCCCAGCGGGATGGGATACGCAGTATTTT.